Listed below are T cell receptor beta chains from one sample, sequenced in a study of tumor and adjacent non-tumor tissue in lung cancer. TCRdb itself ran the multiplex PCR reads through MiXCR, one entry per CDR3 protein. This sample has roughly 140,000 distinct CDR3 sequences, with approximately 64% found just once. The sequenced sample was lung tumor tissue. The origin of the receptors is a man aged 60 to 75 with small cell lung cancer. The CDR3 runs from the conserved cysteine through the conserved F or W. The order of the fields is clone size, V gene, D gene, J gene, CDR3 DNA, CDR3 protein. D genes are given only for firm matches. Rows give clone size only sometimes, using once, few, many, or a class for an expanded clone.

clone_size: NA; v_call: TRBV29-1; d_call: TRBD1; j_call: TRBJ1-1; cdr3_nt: TGCAGTGTTGAACCAGGACAGGGGAACACTGAAGCTTTGTTT; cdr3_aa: CSVEPGQGNTEALF
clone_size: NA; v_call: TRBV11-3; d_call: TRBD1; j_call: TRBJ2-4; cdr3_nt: TGTGCCATTAGCTTCGAGGGGGCAAGAGGCAAAAACATTCAGTACTTC; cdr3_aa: CAISFEGARGKNIQYF
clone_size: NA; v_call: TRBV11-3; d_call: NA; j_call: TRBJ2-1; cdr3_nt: TGTACCAACAGCTTGGACCGCAGACTTCATTACAATGAGCAGTTCTTC; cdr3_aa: CTNSLDRRLHYNEQFF
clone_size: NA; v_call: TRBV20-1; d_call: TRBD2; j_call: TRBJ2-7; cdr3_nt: TGCAATGCTAGAGGAGAACTAGCGTGCTACGAGCAGTACTTC; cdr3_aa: CNARGELACYEQYF
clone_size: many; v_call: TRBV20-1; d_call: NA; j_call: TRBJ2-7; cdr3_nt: TGCAGTGCTCTGAGGACAGAGGGGACCTACGAGCAGTACTTC; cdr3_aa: CSALRTEGTYEQYF
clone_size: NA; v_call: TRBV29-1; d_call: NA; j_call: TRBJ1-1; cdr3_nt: TGCAGCGTTGATATCATCGGAGGCACTGAAGCTTTCTTT; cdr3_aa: CSVDIIGGTEAFF
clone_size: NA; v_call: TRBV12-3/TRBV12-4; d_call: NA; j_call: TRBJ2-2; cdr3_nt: TGTGCCAGCACTTTCCGGAACACCGGGGAGATGTTTTTT; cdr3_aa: CASTFRNTGEMFF
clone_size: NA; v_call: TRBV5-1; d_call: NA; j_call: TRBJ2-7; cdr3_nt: TGCACCAGCAGCTTGGCCATCGGGAAATCCTACGAGCAGTACTTC; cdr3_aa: CTSSLAIGKSYEQYF
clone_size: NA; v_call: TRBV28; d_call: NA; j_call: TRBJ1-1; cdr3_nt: TGTGCCAGCAGTTCGGGGCGCGAAGCTTTCTTT; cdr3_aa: CASSSGREAFF
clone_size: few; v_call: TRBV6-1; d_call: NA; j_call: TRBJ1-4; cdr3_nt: TGTGCCACCTGCCCCAGGTCCTTTAATGAAAAACTGTTTTTT; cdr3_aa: CATCPRSFNEKLFF
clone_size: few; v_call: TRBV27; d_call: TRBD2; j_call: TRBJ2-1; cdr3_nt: TGTGCCAGCAGTCATAGCGGGTCCTACAATGAGCAGTTCTTC; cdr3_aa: CASSHSGSYNEQFF
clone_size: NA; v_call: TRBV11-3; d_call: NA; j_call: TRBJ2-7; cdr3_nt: TGTGCCAGCAGCTTAGGAGCCATGGAGCAGTACTTC; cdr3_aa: CASSLGAMEQYF
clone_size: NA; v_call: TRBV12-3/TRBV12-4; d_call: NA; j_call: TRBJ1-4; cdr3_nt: TGTGCCAGCAGTCACTTTGAGCAGATCAGTGAAAATCTGTTTTTT; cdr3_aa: CASSHFEQISENLFF
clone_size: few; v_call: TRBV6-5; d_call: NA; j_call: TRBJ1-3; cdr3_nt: TGTGCCAGCAGGTATACGTCCAGGGGCACTGGAAACACCATATATTTT; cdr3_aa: CASRYTSRGTGNTIYF
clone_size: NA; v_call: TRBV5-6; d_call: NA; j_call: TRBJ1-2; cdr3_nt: TGTGCCAGTAGCCATTACCCTTATGGCTACACCTTC; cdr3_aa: CASSHYPYGYTF
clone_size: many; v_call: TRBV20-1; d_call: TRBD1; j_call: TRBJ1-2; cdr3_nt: TGCAGTGCTAGGGACAGGGTATTGGGGTTTGGCTACACCTTC; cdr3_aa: CSARDRVLGFGYTF
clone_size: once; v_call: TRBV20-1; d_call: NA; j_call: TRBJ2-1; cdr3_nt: TGCAGTGTTACCCTCGTGAGTCAGCGGCACAATGAGCAGTTCTTC; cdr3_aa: CSVTLVSQRHNEQFF
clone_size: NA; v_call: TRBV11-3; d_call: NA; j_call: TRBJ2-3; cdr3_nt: TGTGCCAGCAGCTCGAATTCGAATACGCAGTATTTT; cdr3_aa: CASSSNSNTQYF
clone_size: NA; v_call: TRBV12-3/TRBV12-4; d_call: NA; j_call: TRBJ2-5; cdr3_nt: TGTGCCAGCAGTTTACGCTGGGATCAAGAGACCCATTACTTC; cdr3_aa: CASSLRWDQETHYF
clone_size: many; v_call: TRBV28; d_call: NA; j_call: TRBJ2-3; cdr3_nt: TGTGCCAGCCACCCCTACGACGGTCGACGGGATACGCAGTATTTT; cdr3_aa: CASHPYDGRRDTQYF
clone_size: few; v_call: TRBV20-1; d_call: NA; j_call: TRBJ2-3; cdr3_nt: TGCAGTGCTGACAGTCCTAGCACAGATACGCAGTATTTT; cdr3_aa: CSADSPSTDTQYF
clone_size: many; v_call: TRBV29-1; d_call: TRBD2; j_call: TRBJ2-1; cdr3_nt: TGCAGCGTGGAACTAGCGGGAGTAGTAAGTAATGAGCAGTTCTTC; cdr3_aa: CSVELAGVVSNEQFF
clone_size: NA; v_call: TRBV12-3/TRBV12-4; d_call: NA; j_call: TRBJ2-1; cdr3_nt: TGTGCCAACAGCCCCGGGAATAGCGAAAGCTCCTACAATGAGCAGTTCTTC; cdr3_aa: CANSPGNSESSYNEQFF
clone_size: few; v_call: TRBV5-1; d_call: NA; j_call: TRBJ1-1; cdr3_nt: TGCGCCAGCAGCCCCCTGGGGAGGGTGCCCACTGAAGCTTTCTTT; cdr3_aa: CASSPLGRVPTEAFF
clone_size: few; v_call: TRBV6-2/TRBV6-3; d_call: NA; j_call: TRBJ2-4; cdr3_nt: TGTGCCAGCAGTGATAGCGGAAACATTCAGTACTTC; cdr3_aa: CASSDSGNIQYF
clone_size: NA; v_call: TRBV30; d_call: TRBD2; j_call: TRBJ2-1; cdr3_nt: TGTGCCTGGAAATTGGCGGGAGGGCCTTACAATGAGCAGTTCTTC; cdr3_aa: CAWKLAGGPYNEQFF
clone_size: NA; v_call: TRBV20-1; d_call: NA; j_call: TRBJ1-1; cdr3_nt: TGCAGTGTGGCGAGGGAGAGAACGAACACTGAAGCTTTCTTT; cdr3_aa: CSVARERTNTEAFF
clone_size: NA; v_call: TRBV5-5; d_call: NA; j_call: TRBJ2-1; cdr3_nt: TGTGCCAGCAGCTCCCCGCCCCACTACAATGAGCAGTTCTTC; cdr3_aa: CASSSPPHYNEQFF
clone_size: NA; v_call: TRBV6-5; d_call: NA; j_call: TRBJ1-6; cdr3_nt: TGTGCTAGCGGTTACTCAGGGGCCTGGAATTCACCCCTCCACTTT; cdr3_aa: CASGYSGAWNSPLHF
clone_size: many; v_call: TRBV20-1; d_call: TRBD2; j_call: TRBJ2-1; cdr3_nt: TGCAGTGCTGTTGGGACTAGCGGGAGTGATGAGCAGTTCTTC; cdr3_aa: CSAVGTSGSDEQFF
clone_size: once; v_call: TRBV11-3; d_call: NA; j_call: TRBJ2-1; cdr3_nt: TGTGCCAGCAGCCTGAGCGGGCGGACGAGTTACAATGAGCAGTTCTTC; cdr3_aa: CASSLSGRTSYNEQFF
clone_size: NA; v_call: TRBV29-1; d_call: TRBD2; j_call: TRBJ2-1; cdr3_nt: TGCAGCGCCGCGTCGGGAGGGCTGTTCTTC; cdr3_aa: CSAASGGLFF
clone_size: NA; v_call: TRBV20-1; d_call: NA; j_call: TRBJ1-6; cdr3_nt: TGCAGTGCCGTCGAGAGGGGTGGTTCACCCCTCCACTTT; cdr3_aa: CSAVERGGSPLHF
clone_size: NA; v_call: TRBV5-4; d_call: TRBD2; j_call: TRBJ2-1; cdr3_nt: TGTGCCAGCGGCCATAGCGGGATTAGCTCCCACAATGAGCACTTCTTC; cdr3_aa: CASGHSGISSHNEHFF
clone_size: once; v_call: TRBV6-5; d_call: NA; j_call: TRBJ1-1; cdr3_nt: TGTGCCAGCAGTTACCATGGGGATGACACTGAAGCTTTCTTT; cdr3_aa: CASSYHGDDTEAFF
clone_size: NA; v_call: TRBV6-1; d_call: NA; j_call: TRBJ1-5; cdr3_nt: TGTGCCAGCAGTCCTGGGGGAGCGGTAAATCAGCCACAGCATTTT; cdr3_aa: CASSPGGAVNQPQHF
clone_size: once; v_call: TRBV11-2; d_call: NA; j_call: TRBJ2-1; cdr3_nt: TGTGCCTGCAGCTTAGCGGCGGGGGCCTCCTACAACGAGCAGTTCTTC; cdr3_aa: CACSLAAGASYNEQFF
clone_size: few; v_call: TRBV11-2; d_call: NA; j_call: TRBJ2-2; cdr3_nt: TGTGCCAGCAGCTTACATACTCCAGGGAGAGGGGAGCTGTTTTTT; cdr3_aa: CASSLHTPGRGELFF
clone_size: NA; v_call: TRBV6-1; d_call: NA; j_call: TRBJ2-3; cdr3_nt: TGTACCTGCAGTGTAGAAGATACGCAGTATTTT; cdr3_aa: CTCSVEDTQYF
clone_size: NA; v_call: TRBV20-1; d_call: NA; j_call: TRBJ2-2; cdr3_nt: TGCAGTGCTAGATTCGGGGCGAACACCGGGGAGCCGTTTTTT; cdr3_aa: CSARFGANTGEPFF
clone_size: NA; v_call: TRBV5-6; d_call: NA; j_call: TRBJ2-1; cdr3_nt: TGTGCCATCAGCCCCCCTCTGGGGGCTTTTAGCTCCTACAATGAGCAGTTCTTC; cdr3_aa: CAISPPLGAFSSYNEQFF
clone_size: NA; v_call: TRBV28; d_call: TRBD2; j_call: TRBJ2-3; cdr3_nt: TGTGCCAATAGCGTGGGAGCGGGAGGGCCGAGTACGCAGTATTTT; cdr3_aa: CANSVGAGGPSTQYF
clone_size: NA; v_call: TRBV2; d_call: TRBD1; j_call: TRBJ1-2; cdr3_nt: TGTGCCATCAGTTCTGCCCAGGGGGTGGCTGGCTACACCTTC; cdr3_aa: CAISSAQGVAGYTF
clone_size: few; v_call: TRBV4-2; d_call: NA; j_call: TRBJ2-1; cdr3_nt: TGTGCCAGCAGCCAAGATGACCGGGACTACAATGAGCAGTTCTTC; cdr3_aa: CASSQDDRDYNEQFF
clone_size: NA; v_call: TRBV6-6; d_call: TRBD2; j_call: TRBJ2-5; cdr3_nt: TGTGCCAGCCAGCTAGCGGGAGGAGAGACCCAGTACTTC; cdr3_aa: CASQLAGGETQYF
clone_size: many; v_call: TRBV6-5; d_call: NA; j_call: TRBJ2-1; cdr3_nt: TGTGCCAGCAGTTACTCTCTAGGGTACAATGAGCAGTTCTTC; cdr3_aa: CASSYSLGYNEQFF
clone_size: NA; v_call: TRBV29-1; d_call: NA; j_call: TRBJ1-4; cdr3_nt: TGCAGTGCCCGGGGAATAGGCGAAAAACTGTTTTTT; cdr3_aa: CSARGIGEKLFF
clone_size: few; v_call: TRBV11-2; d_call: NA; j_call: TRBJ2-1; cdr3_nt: TGTGCCAGCAGCCGTGACAACTACAATGAGCAGTTCTTC; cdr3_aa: CASSRDNYNEQFF
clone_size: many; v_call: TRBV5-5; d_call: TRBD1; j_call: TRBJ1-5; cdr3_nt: TGTGCCAGCAGCTTGGAAGGGGGCAGGCAGCCCCAGCATTTT; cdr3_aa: CASSLEGGRQPQHF
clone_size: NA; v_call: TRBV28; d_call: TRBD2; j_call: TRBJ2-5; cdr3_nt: TGTGCCAGCAGCCTAGCGGGAGTAAAAGAGACCCAGTACTTC; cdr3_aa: CASSLAGVKETQYF
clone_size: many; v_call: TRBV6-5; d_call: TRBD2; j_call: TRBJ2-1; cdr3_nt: TGTGCCAGCAGCCTAGCGGCTGGCGGGAGGAGTGAGCAGTTCTTC; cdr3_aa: CASSLAAGGRSEQFF
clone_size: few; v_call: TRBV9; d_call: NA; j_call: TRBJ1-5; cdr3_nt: TGTGCCAGCAACGTAGCGGGGGATCAGCCCCAGCATTTT; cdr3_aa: CASNVAGDQPQHF